This T cell receptor beta chain was observed in a study of breast tumors, draining lymph nodes, adjacent tissues. Points from the study as a whole: Tumors had less TCR diversity than lymph nodes, more than nontumor tissue. Tumor and nontumor repertoires were significantly more similar in luminal-like than in basal-like breast cancer.

On this clonotype itself: Its antigen is undetermined.

Germline trimming cut 8 bases from V and 7 bases from J; bases unmatched to any gene: 8. CDR1 is SQVTM and CDR2 is ANQGSEA in the germline V gene. The length of the CDR3 is 13 residues. Samples came from axillary lymph nodes draining the breast cancer. TCRdb fed the multiplex PCR reads into MiXCR, producing one record per CDR3 protein. The sample lists some 250,000 distinct CDR3 sequences; under 40% were seen once. This sequence originates from a female donor with breast cancer. Some clones in this sample may be carry-over from other donors' samples. Sequencing input: axillary lymph node tissue. V gene TRBV29-1 combines with J gene TRBJ2-1, with TRBD2 matching over 10 bases. CDR3 in amino acids: CSSHSTSGNEQFF. For the CDR3, the DNA is TGCAGCAGCCATTCGACTAGCGGGAATGAGCAGTTCTTC.